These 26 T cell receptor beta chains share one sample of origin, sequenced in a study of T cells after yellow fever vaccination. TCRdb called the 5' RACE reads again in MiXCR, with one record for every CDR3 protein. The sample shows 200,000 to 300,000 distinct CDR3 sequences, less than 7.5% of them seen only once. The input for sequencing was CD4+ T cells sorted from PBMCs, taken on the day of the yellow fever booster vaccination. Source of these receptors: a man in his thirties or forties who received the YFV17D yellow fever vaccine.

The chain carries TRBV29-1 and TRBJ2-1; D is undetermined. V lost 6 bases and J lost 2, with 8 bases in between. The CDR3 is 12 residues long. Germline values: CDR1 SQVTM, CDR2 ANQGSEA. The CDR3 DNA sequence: TGCAGCGTCTTACCTACCTACAATGAGCAGTTCTTC. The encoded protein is CSVLPTYNEQFF.

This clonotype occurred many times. CDR3 nucleotide sequence: TGTGCCAGCAGTTACTACGACGGACGGCAGACCCAGTACTTC. This sequence encodes CASSYYDGRQTQYF. V usage is TRBV6-2 or TRBV6-3 and J usage is TRBJ2-5; D not certain. The germline V gene has CDR1 MNHEY and CDR2 SVGEGT. The V end was cut by 1 base, the J end by 6 bases, with 12 bases between. The CDR3 covers 14 residues.

DNA of the CDR3: TGCAGCGTCAGGCCCCGGGACTCCGAGCAGTACTTC. Its translation: CSVRPRDSEQYF. The chain is built from TRBV29-1 and TRBJ2-7, with D tentatively TRBD2 (6 bases). There are 12 residues in the CDR3. The V end was cut by 6 bases, the J end by 6 bases, with 15 bases between. In germline, CDR1 is SQVTM, CDR2 ANQGSEA.

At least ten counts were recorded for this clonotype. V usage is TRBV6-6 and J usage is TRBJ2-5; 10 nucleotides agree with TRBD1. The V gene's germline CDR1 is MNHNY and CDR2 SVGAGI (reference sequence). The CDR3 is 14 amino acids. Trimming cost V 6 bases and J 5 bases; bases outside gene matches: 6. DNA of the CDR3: TGTGCCAGCAGCGTTGAGACAGGGGGCGAGACCCAGTACTTC. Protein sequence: CASSVETGGETQYF.

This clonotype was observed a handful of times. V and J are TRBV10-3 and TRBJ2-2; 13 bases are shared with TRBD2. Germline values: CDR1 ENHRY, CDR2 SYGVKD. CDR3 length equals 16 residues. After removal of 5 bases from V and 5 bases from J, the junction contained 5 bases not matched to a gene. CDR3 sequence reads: CAISPLTSGRTGELFF. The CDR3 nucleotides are TGTGCCATCAGTCCTCTGACTAGCGGGAGGACCGGGGAGCTGTTTTTT.

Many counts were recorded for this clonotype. CDR3 sequence reads: CASTPTGGTQYF. The CDR3 DNA reads as TGTGCCAGCACCCCGACTGGGGGGACCCAGTACTTC. The chain has TRBV12-3 or TRBV12-4 and TRBJ2-5, with D perhaps given as TRBD1 or TRBD2 (5 bases each). This CDR3 is 12 amino acids long. V gave up 7 bases and J gave up 7 bases, with 13 bases separating them.

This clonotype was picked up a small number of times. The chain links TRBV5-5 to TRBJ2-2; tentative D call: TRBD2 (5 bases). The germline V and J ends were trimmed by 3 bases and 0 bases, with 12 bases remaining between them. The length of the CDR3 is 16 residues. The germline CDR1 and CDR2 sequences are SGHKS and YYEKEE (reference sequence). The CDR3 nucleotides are TGTGCCAGCAGCTGGGAGCTTTACTCGAACACCGGGGAGCTGTTTTTT. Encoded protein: CASSWELYSNTGELFF.

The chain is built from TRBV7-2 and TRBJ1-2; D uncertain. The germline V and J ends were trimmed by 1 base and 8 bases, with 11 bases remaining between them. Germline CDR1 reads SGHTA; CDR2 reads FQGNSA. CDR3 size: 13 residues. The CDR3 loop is CASSLDVSRGYTF. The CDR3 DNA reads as TGTGCCAGCAGCTTAGATGTCAGTCGGGGCTACACCTTC.

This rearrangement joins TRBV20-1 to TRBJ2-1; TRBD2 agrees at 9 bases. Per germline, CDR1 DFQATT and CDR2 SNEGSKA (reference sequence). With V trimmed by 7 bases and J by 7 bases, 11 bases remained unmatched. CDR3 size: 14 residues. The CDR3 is CSGKAGGGGNEQFF. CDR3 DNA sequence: TGCAGTGGTAAAGCGGGAGGAGGGGGAAATGAGCAGTTCTTC.

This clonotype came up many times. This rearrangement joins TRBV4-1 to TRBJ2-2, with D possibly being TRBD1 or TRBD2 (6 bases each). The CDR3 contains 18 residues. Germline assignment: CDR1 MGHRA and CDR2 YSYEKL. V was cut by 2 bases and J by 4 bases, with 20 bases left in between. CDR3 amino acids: CASSQTTFRGPGTGELFF. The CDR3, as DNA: TGCGCCAGCAGCCAAACAACCTTCCGGGGGCCGGGCACCGGGGAGCTGTTTTTT.

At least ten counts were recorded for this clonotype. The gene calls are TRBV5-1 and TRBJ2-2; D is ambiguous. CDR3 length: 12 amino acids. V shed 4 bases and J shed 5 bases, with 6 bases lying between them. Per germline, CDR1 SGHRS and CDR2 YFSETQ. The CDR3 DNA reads TGCGCCAGCAGCGCAAGTACCGGGGAGCTGTTTTTT. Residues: CASSASTGELFF.

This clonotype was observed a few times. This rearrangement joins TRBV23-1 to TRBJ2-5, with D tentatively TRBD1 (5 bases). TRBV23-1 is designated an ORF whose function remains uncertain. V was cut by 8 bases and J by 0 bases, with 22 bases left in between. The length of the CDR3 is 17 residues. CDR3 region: CASRYVTGERDQETQYF. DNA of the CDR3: TGCGCCAGCCGATACGTTACAGGAGAACGAGACCAAGAGACCCAGTACTTC.

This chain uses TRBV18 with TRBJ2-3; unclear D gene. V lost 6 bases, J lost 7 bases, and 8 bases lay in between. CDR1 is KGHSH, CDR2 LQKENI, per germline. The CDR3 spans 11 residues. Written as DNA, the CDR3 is TGTGCCAGCTCCCCTACAAATACGCAGTATTTT. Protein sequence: CASSPTNTQYF.

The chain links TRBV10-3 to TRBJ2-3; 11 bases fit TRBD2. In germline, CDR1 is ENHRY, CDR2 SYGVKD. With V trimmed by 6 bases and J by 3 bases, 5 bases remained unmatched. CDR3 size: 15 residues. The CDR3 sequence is CAIRLAGGATDTQYF. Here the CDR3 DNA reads TGTGCCATCAGATTAGCGGGAGGGGCAACAGATACGCAGTATTTT.

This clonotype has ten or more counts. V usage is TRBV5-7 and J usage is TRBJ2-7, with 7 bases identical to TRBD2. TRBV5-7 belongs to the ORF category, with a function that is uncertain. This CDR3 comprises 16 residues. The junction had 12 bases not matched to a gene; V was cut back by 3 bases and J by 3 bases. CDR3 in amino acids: CASSSKDRTSYYEQYF. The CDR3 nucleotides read TGTGCCAGCAGCTCGAAGGACCGGACTAGTTACTACGAGCAGTACTTC.

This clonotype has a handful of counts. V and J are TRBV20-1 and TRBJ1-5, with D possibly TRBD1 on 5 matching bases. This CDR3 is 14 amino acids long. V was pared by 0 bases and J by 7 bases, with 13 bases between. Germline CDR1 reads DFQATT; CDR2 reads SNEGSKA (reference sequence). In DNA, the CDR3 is TGCAGTGCTAGAGAGGGCAGGGCGGCCCAGCCCCAGCATTTT. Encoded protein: CSAREGRAAQPQHF.

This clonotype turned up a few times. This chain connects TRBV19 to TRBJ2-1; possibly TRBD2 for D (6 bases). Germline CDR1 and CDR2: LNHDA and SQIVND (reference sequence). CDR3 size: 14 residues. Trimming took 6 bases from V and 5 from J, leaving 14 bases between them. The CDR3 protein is CASSNRLGDNEQFF. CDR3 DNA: TGTGCCAGTAGCAACAGACTAGGGGACAATGAGCAGTTCTTC.

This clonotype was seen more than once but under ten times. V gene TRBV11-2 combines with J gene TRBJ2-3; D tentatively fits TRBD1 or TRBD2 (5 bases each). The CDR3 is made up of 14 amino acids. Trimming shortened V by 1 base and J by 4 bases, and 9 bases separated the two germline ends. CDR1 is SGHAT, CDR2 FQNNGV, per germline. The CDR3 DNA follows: TGTGCCAGCAGCTTAGGGGGGTCAGCAGATACGCAGTATTTT. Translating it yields CASSLGGSADTQYF.

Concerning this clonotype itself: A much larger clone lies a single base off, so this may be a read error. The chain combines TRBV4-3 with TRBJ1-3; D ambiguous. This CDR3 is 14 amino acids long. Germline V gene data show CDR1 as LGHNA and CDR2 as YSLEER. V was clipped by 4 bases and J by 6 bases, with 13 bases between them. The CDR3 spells CASSRSISTNTIYF. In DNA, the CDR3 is TGCGCCAGCAGCCGTAGCATCAGCACAAACACCATATATTTT.

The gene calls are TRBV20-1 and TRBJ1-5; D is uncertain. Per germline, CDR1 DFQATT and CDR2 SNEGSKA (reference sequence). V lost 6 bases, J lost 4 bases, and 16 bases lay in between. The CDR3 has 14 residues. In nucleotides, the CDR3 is TGCAGTGCACGGGAGACCACCCTTAATCAGCCCCAGCATTTT. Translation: CSARETTLNQPQHF.

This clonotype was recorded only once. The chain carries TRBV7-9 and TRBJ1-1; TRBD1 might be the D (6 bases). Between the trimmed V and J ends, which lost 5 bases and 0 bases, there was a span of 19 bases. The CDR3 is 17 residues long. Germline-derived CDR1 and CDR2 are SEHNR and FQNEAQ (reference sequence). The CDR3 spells CASSAPTGMAMNTEAFF. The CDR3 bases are TGTGCCAGCAGCGCACCGACAGGTATGGCAATGAACACTGAAGCTTTCTTT.

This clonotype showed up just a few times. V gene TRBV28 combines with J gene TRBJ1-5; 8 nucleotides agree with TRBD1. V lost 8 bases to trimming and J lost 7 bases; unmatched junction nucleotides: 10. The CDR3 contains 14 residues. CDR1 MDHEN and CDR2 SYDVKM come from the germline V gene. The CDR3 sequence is CASSERQGLQPQHF. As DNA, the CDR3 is TGTGCCAGCTCAGAGCGACAGGGGCTCCAGCCCCAGCATTTT.

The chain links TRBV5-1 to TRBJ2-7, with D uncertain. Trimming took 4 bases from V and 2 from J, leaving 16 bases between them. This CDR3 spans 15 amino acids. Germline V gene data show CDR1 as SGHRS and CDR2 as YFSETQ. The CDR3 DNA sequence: TGCGCCAGCAGCCTTTCAGGAAACAAGCCCTACGAGCAGTACTTC. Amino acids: CASSLSGNKPYEQYF.

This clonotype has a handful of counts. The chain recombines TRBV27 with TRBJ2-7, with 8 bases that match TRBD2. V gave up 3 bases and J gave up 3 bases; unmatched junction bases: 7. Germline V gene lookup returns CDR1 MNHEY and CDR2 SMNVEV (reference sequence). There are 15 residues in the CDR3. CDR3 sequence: CASSFRTSQFYEQYF. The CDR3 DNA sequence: TGTGCCAGCAGTTTCCGGACTAGCCAATTCTACGAGCAGTACTTC.

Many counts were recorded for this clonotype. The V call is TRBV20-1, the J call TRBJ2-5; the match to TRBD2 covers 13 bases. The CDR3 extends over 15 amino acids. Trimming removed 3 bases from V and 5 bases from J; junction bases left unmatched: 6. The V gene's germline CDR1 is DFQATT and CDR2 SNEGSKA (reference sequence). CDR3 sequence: CSARTSGRISETQYF. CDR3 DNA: TGCAGTGCTAGGACTAGCGGGAGGATCAGCGAGACCCAGTACTTC.

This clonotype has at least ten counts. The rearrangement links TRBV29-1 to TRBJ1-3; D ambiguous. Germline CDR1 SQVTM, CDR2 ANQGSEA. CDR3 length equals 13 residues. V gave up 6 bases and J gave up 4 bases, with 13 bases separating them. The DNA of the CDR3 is TGCAGCGTCGCCCTCCGGGGAGGAAACACCATATATTTT. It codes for CSVALRGGNTIYF. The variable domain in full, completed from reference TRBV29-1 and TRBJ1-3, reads SAVISQKPSRDICQRGTSLTIQCQVDSQVTMMFWYRQQPGQSLTLIATANQGSEATYESGFVIDKFPISRPNLTFSTLTVSNMSPEDSSIYLCSVALRGGNTIYFGEGSWLTVV.